The 18 T cell receptor beta chains given below trace back to one sample, sequenced in a study of OX40 agonist ivuxolimab in advanced cancers. Clones were read by immunoSEQ multiplex PCR, and TCRdb kept only the in-frame ones, dropping some. The sample yields 15,000 to 25,000 clones, 65% to 70% seen once. This material consisted of CD4+ or CD8+ T cells sorted from blood, taken in a trial of the OX40 agonist ivuxolimab. These receptors were collected from an adult with an advanced solid tumor such as melanoma, head and neck, liver or kidney cancer.

This chain uses TRBV14 with TRBJ2-1, with D unclear. This CDR3 is 13 amino acids long. Germline CDR1 reads SGHDN; CDR2 reads FVKESK. With 4 bases removed from V and 6 bases from J, the gap between germline ends came to 10 bases. The CDR3 protein is CASSLSGFNEQFF. The CDR3 DNA reads as TGTGCCAGCAGCCTCTCAGGCTTCAATGAGCAGTTCTTC.

The chain combines TRBV28 with TRBJ1-1; D gene ambiguous. The CDR3 runs to 14 residues. V lost 2 bases and J lost 1, with 8 bases in between. Germline CDR1 is MDHEN and CDR2 is SYDVKM. CDR3 residues: CASSLPRTNTEAFF. CDR3 DNA sequence: TGTGCCAGCAGTTTACCTAGGACGAACACTGAAGCTTTCTTT.

This clone came up once. The rearrangement joins TRBV6-5 to TRBJ1-4; perhaps TRBD1 as D (5 bases). Germline-derived CDR1 and CDR2 are MNHEY and SVGAGI. CDR3 size: 14 residues. The V end lost 5 bases, the J end lost 0 bases, and 7 bases lay between the germline ends. The DNA of the CDR3 is TGTGCCAGCAGTCCGACAGCAACTAATGAAAAACTGTTTTTT. Translated, it gives CASSPTATNEKLFF.

The V and J genes are TRBV28 and TRBJ1-2; no clear D. There are 12 residues in the CDR3. V gave up 7 bases and J gave up 7 bases, with 13 bases separating them. The germline V gene has CDR1 MDHEN and CDR2 SYDVKM. CDR3 sequence: CASNLRASGYTF. The CDR3 DNA reads TGTGCCAGCAACCTACGGGCGAGTGGCTACACCTTC.

The chain couples TRBV19 to TRBJ2-1; the D gene is possibly TRBD2 (5 bases). V dropped 5 bases and J dropped 5 bases, with 19 bases sitting between them. CDR3 size: 16 residues. Germline-derived CDR1 and CDR2 are LNHDA and SQIVND (reference sequence). CDR3 sequence (DNA): TGTGCCAGTAGTCCCAGGACTTCATATAAGGACAATGAGCAGTTCTTC. Amino acids: CASSPRTSYKDNEQFF.

The V call is TRBV9, the J call TRBJ2-1; TRBD2 is a possible D gene (6 bases). The V gene lost 0 bases and the J gene lost 3 bases, with 7 bases spanning the gap. Germline V gene lookup returns CDR1 SGDLS and CDR2 YYNGEE. This CDR3 region has 14 residues. Here the CDR3 reads CASSVEGLYNEQFF. CDR3 sequence (DNA): TGTGCCAGCAGCGTAGAGGGACTCTACAATGAGCAGTTCTTC.

This clone occurred once. This chain uses TRBV13 with TRBJ2-5; 7 bases are shared with TRBD2. From germline, CDR1 is PRHDT and CDR2 FYEKMQ (reference sequence). The CDR3 contains 14 residues. V trimming: 5 bases; J trimming: 5 bases; junction bases outside the gene matches: 8. The DNA of the CDR3 is TGTGCCAGCAGCCGCAGGCTAGCGGTGGAGACCCAGTACTTC. Translation: CASSRRLAVETQYF.

This clone was seen ten or more times. The V call is TRBV5-6, the J call TRBJ2-3, with D unclear. The CDR3 loop spans 13 amino acids. Germline CDR1 reads SGHDT; CDR2 reads YYEEEE. The V end was cut by 5 bases, the J end by 0 bases, with 7 bases between. The CDR3 sequence: CASSYESTDTQYF. Written as DNA, the CDR3 is TGTGCCAGCAGTTACGAGAGCACAGATACGCAGTATTTT.

The chain carries TRBV13 and TRBJ2-3; D unresolved. The CDR3 spans 13 residues. From germline, CDR1 is PRHDT and CDR2 FYEKMQ (reference sequence). V shed 3 bases and J shed 2 bases, with 6 bases lying between them. CDR3 sequence (DNA): TGTGCCAGCAGCTTGGGCCCCACAGATACGCAGTATTTT. Translated: CASSLGPTDTQYF.

The chain is built from TRBV27 and TRBJ2-2, with D tentatively TRBD1 or TRBD2 (5 bases each). The germline V gene has CDR1 MNHEY and CDR2 SMNVEV (reference sequence). Trimming pared 2 bases from V and 4 bases from J, leaving 11 bases between. The CDR3 runs 15 residues. CDR3 region: CASSLVFGGTGELFF. The DNA for the CDR3 is TGTGCCAGCAGTTTAGTATTTGGGGGCACCGGGGAGCTGTTTTTT.

This clone has just one count. This chain uses TRBV6-5 with TRBJ2-1, with TRBD1 as a possible D gene (6 bases). CDR1 and CDR2 from the germline V gene are MNHEY and SVGAGI. The germline V and J ends were trimmed by 2 bases and 11 bases, with 10 bases remaining between them. The CDR3 consists of 12 residues. CDR3 sequence: CASSYPGHQQFF. The CDR3 nucleotides are TGTGCCAGCAGTTACCCGGGACACCAGCAGTTCTTC.

The CDR3 is CARNRDRSYEQYF. The CDR3 DNA is TGTGCCAGAAACCGGGACAGGTCCTACGAGCAGTACTTC. The chain combines TRBV19 with TRBJ2-7; the match to TRBD1 covers 8 bases. V gave up 9 bases and J gave up 1 base; unmatched junction bases: 5. This CDR3 spans 13 amino acids. Germline CDR1 reads LNHDA; CDR2 reads SQIVND (reference sequence).

This chain links TRBV6-4 with TRBJ2-3, with 11 bases identical to TRBD2. Germline CDR1 is MRHNA and CDR2 is SNTAGT. The V segment lost 6 bases and the J segment 2 bases; nucleotides outside the gene matches: 7. The length of the CDR3 is 16 residues. For the CDR3, the DNA is TGTGCCAGCAGCCCCCTGACTAGCGGGGCCACAGATACGCAGTATTTT. This codes for CASSPLTSGATDTQYF.

This clone was seen once. This rearrangement joins TRBV7-8 to TRBJ2-7, with 9 bases identical to TRBD1. The V gene end was trimmed by 5 bases and the J gene end by 3 bases; junction bases not matched to a gene: 8. The CDR3 sequence is 15 residues long. Germline V gives CDR1 SGHVS, CDR2 FQNEAQ. The CDR3 bases are TGTGCCAGCAGCCCTGGGACAGGGTTTATCTACGAGCAGTACTTC. Its translation is CASSPGTGFIYEQYF.

The rearrangement joins TRBV2 to TRBJ2-1; 12 bases match TRBD2. Germline V lookup: CDR1 SNHLY, CDR2 FYNNEI. V gave up 6 bases and J gave up 4 bases; unmatched junction bases: 7. This CDR3 region has 16 residues. CDR3 nucleotides: TGTGCCAGCAGAAGACTAGCGGGAGATTATTACAATGAGCAGTTCTTC. As protein: CASRRLAGDYYNEQFF.

This clone is termed medium-sized. The chain carries TRBV28 and TRBJ1-1, with D maybe TRBD1 (6 bases). The CDR3 runs 16 residues. Germline CDR1 is MDHEN and CDR2 is SYDVKM. Trimming removed 3 bases from V and 0 bases from J, with 14 bases in between. CDR3 in amino acids: CASSFRSRGLNTEAFF. The CDR3, as DNA: TGTGCCAGCAGTTTTCGGTCCAGGGGCCTGAACACTGAAGCTTTCTTT.

The chain links TRBV7-9 to TRBJ1-4; a weak D match, TRBD1 (5 bases). The V gene's germline CDR1 is SEHNR and CDR2 FQNEAQ (reference sequence). This CDR3 has 15 amino acids. The V end lost 4 bases, the J end lost 8 bases, and 17 bases lay between the germline ends. This CDR3 is CASSSSPREFEKLFF. CDR3 bases: TGTGCCAGCAGCTCCTCGCCCAGGGAGTTCGAAAAACTGTTTTTT.

The chain carries TRBV5-1 and TRBJ2-1, with D maybe TRBD2 (5 bases). CDR3 length equals 13 residues. Trimming took off 5 bases at V and 9 bases at J, with 15 bases between the two ends. CDR1 and CDR2 from the germline V gene are SGHRS and YFSETQ. The CDR3 here is CASSSLSTSEQFF. The CDR3 DNA sequence: TGCGCCAGCAGTTCGTTAAGCACTAGTGAGCAGTTCTTC.